This T cell receptor (beta chain) came from a study of OX40 agonist ivuxolimab in advanced cancers. Describing the broader study: Ivuxolimab was an agonistic, fully human IgG2 monoclonal antibody directed against OX40 (CD134), a costimulatory receptor. A male proportion of around 80% and a mean age of about 60 years, ranging from roughly 23 to 79, were recorded for the dose-escalation cohort. Peripheral TCRbeta sequencing aimed to test whether ivuxolimab altered TCR sequence diversity and caused clonal T-cell expansion. The paper covers the monotherapy dose-escalation part of the phase I ivuxolimab trial, which included N of about 50 patients. Among the approximately 50 dose-escalation patients, 19 had hepatocellular carcinoma, roughly 15 melanoma, 9 renal cell carcinoma and 9 head and neck cancer. Prior anti-PD-1, anti-PD-L1 or anti-CTLA-4 therapy was permitted, and checkpoint inhibitors had been received by less than 45% of dose-escalation patients. Intravenous ivuxolimab was administered to patients every 2 weeks at six dose levels: 0.01, 0.1, 0.3, 1.5, 3 and 10 mg/kg. Partial responses occurred in three dose-escalation patients, of whom one had hepatocellular carcinoma and two had cutaneous melanoma.

Remarks on this clone: It has no known antigen specificity. No base qualities exist here, and no much larger clone lies one base off it.

Genomic DNA was isolated from the sorted cells so that the TCRbeta CDR3 region could be sequenced. TCRbeta CDR3 regions were sequenced using the immunoSEQ Assay. Sourced from immuneACCESS, this table was stored by TCRdb with only in-frame sequences that have V and J called. A share of the clones is absent; for the studies checked, an unresolved V gene accounts for under half, and the remainder has no known explanation. For this sample there are about 24,000 clones; less than 90% appear just once. Jointly, the top ten make up roughly 17% of the sample. The paper's findings and limits, for the study overall: At doses of 0.1 to 3.0 mg/kg, clonal expansion of both CD4+ and CD8+ blood T cells was observed from baseline to week 6. Antigen specificity was not determined for the clonally expanded peripheral T cells. Low levels of normalized T-cell clonal expansion were also seen in some patients who did not respond. Partial responders in the 0.1-3.0 mg/kg groups had among the lowest normalized peripheral clonal expansion, especially among CD8+ T cells. After ivuxolimab, expanded clones were on average more numerous among CD8+ T cells than among CD4+ T cells.

The germline V gene provides CDR1 SGHTA and CDR2 FQGNSA. Relative to germline, V is missing 6 bases and J is missing 4 bases, with 5 bases of the junction outside any gene match. The CDR3 goes from the cysteine to the phenylalanine over 14 residues. The read is trimmed to its CDR3 DNA, 42 bases read in frame from base 1. Patients with autoimmune disease history or receiving systemic immunosuppression were excluded from the trial. Peripheral blood for TCR sequencing was collected from all dose cohorts at baseline, on cycle 4 day 1, and on cycle 7 day 1. The samples were taken from a phase I, first-in-human, multicenter, open-label dose-escalation trial of ivuxolimab. The trial enrolled adults with locally advanced or metastatic head and neck squamous cell, hepatocellular, melanoma or renal cell carcinoma. CD4+ and CD8+ T cells were sorted separately from peripheral blood before TCR sequencing.

The sequence was obtained from an adult with an advanced solid tumor such as melanoma, head and neck, liver or kidney cancer. Here the chain combines TRBV7-2 and TRBJ2-2; 7 middle bases align to TRBD1. The source material was CD4+ or CD8+ T cells sorted from blood, sampled in a trial of the OX40 agonist ivuxolimab. The CDR3 protein: CASRTGFGTGELFF. The nucleotide sequence reads as follows: TGTGCCAGCAGGACAGGGTTCGGCACCGGGGAGCTGTTTTTT.